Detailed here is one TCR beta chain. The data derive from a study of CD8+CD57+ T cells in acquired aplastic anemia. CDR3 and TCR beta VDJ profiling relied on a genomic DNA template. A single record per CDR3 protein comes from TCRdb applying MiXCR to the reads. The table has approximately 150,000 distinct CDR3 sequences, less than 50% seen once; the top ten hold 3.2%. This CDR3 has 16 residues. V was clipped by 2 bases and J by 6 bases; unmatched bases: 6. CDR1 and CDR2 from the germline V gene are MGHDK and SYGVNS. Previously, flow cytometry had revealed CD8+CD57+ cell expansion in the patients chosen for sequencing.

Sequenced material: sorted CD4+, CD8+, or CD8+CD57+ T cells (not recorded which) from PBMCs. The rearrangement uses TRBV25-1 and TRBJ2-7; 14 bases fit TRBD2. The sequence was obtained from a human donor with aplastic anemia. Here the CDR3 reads CASSEVGLAGGSEQYF. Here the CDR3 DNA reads TGTGCCAGCAGTGAAGTCGGACTAGCGGGAGGTTCCGAGCAGTACTTC.